Presented here are 15 T cell receptor beta chains from one specimen sequenced in a study of cytomegalovirus exposure and HLA in healthy donors. The PCR was carried out with 60 Vbeta primers and 13 Jbeta primers. Assay: immunoSEQ multiplex PCR; the TCRdb copy retains only in-frame clones and omits some. The repertoire holds 95,000 to 150,000 clones, with over 70% as singletons. Specimen: PBMCs. The receptor source for this set is a man between 18 and 35 years old in good health and CMV-seropositive.

The chain joins TRBV2 to TRBJ1-3; a weak D match, TRBD1 (6 bases). The CDR3 covers 15 residues. V gave up 5 bases and J gave up 0 bases, with 11 bases separating them. From germline, CDR1 is SNHLY and CDR2 FYNNEI. The CDR3 here is CASSPTGSSGNTIYF. The CDR3 nucleotides read TGTGCCAGCAGTCCGACAGGCAGCTCTGGAAACACCATATATTTT.

The chain combines TRBV30 with TRBJ2-5; perhaps TRBD2 as D (6 bases). Trimming took off 5 bases at V and 2 bases at J, with 15 bases between the two ends. From germline, CDR1 is GTSNPN and CDR2 SVGIG (reference sequence). The length of the CDR3 is 14 residues. The CDR3 sequence is CAWVGTAGQETQYF. CDR3 in DNA: TGTGCCTGGGTGGGGACCGCGGGGCAAGAGACCCAGTACTTC.

The chain recombines TRBV5-1 with TRBJ1-6; 9 bases are shared with TRBD1. CDR1 and CDR2 from the germline V gene are SGHRS and YFSETQ. This CDR3 has 14 amino acids. After removal of 3 bases from V and 8 bases from J, the junction contained 3 bases not matched to a gene. CDR3 region: CASSSQGADSPLHF. The CDR3 DNA reads as TGCGCCAGCAGCTCACAGGGGGCAGATTCACCCCTCCACTTT.

This clone was observed once. The J gene is TRBJ2-3, the V gene TRBV19; 11 bases match TRBD2. The CDR3 consists of 18 residues. V gave up 1 base and J gave up 0 bases; unmatched junction bases: 6. The germline gives CDR1 LNHDA, CDR2 SQIVND (reference sequence). The CDR3 is CASSIGVAGGLSTDTQYF. As DNA, the CDR3 is TGTGCCAGTAGTATAGGTGTAGCGGGGGGGCTTAGCACAGATACGCAGTATTTT.

V gene TRBV19 combines with J gene TRBJ2-7; 8 bases are shared with TRBD2. Germline values: CDR1 LNHDA, CDR2 SQIVND (reference sequence). There are 16 residues in the CDR3. The ends lost 2 bases at V and 0 bases at J; junction bases unmatched: 6. CDR3 in DNA: TGTGCCAGTAGTATATCAGCGGGGGCCTTCTCCTACGAGCAGTACTTC. It codes for CASSISAGAFSYEQYF.

The chain has TRBV30 and TRBJ1-2; 8 bases match TRBD1. This CDR3 contains 14 residues. The germline V gene has CDR1 GTSNPN and CDR2 SVGIG (reference sequence). The trim removed 4 bases at V and 7 bases at J, leaving 11 bases unmatched. This chain's CDR3 is CAWNHQTGGGGYTF. CDR3 in DNA: TGTGCCTGGAACCACCAAACAGGGGGAGGTGGCTACACCTTC.

CDR3 DNA: TGTGCCAGCAGCTTCCCGGGACAGGCCATCTATGGCTACACCTTC. Amino acids: CASSFPGQAIYGYTF. V usage is TRBV7-2 and J usage is TRBJ1-2; 8 nucleotides match TRBD1. V was clipped by 3 bases and J by 4 bases; unmatched bases: 7. The length of the CDR3 is 15 residues. Per germline, CDR1 SGHTA and CDR2 FQGNSA.

The rearrangement uses TRBV2 and TRBJ1-6; the D is unclear. The CDR3 loop spans 18 amino acids. Germline V gene lookup returns CDR1 SNHLY and CDR2 FYNNEI. Trimming stripped 3 bases from V and 5 bases from J, with 20 bases between. DNA for the CDR3: TGTGCCAGCAGTGATAAATATTCCCGAGTAAGCGATAATTCACCCCTCCACTTT. Its translation: CASSDKYSRVSDNSPLHF.

This clone was seen more than once but under ten times. This rearrangement joins TRBV6-1 to TRBJ1-6; D perhaps matches TRBD1 (6 bases). The V end was cut by 4 bases, the J end by 5 bases, with 9 bases between. CDR1 is MNHNS and CDR2 is SASEGT in the germline V gene. This CDR3 comprises 14 residues. Here the CDR3 DNA reads TGTGCCAGCAGTGCGAGACAGGATAATTCACCCCTCCACTTT. Protein: CASSARQDNSPLHF.

The chain uses TRBV7-8 and TRBJ2-3; no definite D call. Trimming removed 4 bases at V and 4 bases at J, with 9 bases between. Germline lookup yields CDR1 SGHVS and CDR2 FQNEAQ. The CDR3 sequence is 13 residues long. CDR3 DNA sequence: TGTGCCAGCAGCTCCCATGCAGCAGATACGCAGTATTTT. Amino acid sequence: CASSSHAADTQYF. The variable domain in full, with the rest retrieved from reference TRBV7-8 and TRBJ2-3, is GAGVSQSPRYKVAKRGQDVALRCDPISGHVSLFWYQQALGQGPEFLTYFQNEAQLDKSGLPSDRFFAERPEGSVSTLKIQRTQQEDSAVYLCASSSHAADTQYFGPGTRLTVL.

V usage is TRBV4-3 and J usage is TRBJ2-5, with TRBD2 matching over 9 bases. The CDR3 consists of 15 residues. V shed 1 base and J 5 bases; nucleotides not matched to a gene: 5. The germline gives CDR1 LGHNA, CDR2 YSLEER. This chain's CDR3 is CASSQGGLAGETQYF. The CDR3 DNA sequence: TGCGCCAGCAGCCAAGGGGGACTAGCAGGCGAGACCCAGTACTTC.

CDR3 nucleotide sequence: TGTGCCAGCAGTTACGGGCGGGTCTCCTACGAGCAGTACTTC. Protein product: CASSYGRVSYEQYF. This chain joins TRBV6-5 and TRBJ2-7, with a tentative D call TRBD2 (5 bases). Germline assignment: CDR1 MNHEY and CDR2 SVGAGI. V was trimmed by 2 bases and J by 0 bases, leaving 8 bases between them. The CDR3 loop spans 14 amino acids.

V is TRBV15 and J is TRBJ2-1; 7 bases are shared with TRBD2. J lost 1 base, V lost 0 bases, and 15 bases had no gene match. CDR3 length: 20 residues. Germline lookup yields CDR1 LNHNV and CDR2 YYDKDF (reference sequence). In DNA, the CDR3 is TGTGCCACCAGCAGAGAAGGCGGCGGGAGAGGGGTTTTTTCCTACAATGAGCAGTTCTTC. It codes for CATSREGGGRGVFSYNEQFF.

The chain is built from TRBV4-3 and TRBJ2-3; 12 bases match TRBD2. This CDR3 spans 22 amino acids. Per the germline V gene, CDR1 is LGHNA and CDR2 is YSLEER. V trimming: 3 bases; J trimming: 0 bases; junction bases outside the gene matches: 19. The CDR3, as DNA: TGCGCCAGCAGCCACTGGGGGGATTCAGGGCTAGCGGGAGGGACTAGCACAGATACGCAGTATTTT. Translating gives CASSHWGDSGLAGGTSTDTQYF.

V usage is TRBV21-1 and J usage is TRBJ2-1; the table calls TRBD2, which could not be checked here. TRBV21-1 is termed a pseudogene. This CDR3 region has 16 residues. This CDR3 is CASSKGRDSRGNEQFF. The CDR3 DNA follows: TGTGCCAGCAGCAAAGGGCGGGATTCACGGGGCAATGAGCAGTTCTTC.